What follows are 8 T cell receptor beta chains derived from one specimen sequenced in a study of technical replicates of blood from a few donors. TCRdb keeps only in-frame clones here, not all; method: immunoSEQ multiplex PCR. The top ten clones hold 0.2% to 0.25% of a sample with 45,000 to 55,000 clones, less than 95% of them seen once. The source material was T cells isolated from PBMCs. These receptors were taken from a human donor in good health.

There are a few counts of this clone. V usage is TRBV9 and J usage is TRBJ1-2; 7 bases are a match to TRBD1. CDR3 length: 15 amino acids. Trimming at V came to 0 bases and at J to 7 bases, leaving 9 bases not matched to a gene. The germline V gene has CDR1 SGDLS and CDR2 YYNGEE. The CDR3 DNA reads as TGTGCCAGCAGCGTAGCTGACAGGGCCGGTAGTGGCTACACCTTC. As protein: CASSVADRAGSGYTF.

The rearrangement joins TRBV5-1 to TRBJ2-7, with 7 bases identical to TRBD1. Trimming took 4 bases from V and 5 from J; bases not matched to a gene: 12. The CDR3 runs to 15 residues. Germline CDR1 SGHRS, CDR2 YFSETQ. CDR3 in amino acids: CASSLGQMGSNEQYF. The CDR3 nucleotides are TGCGCCAGCAGCCTGGGACAGATGGGCAGTAACGAGCAGTACTTC. The variable domain in full, with the rest retrieved from reference TRBV5-1 and TRBJ2-7, is KAGVTQTPRYLIKTRGQQVTLSCSPISGHRSVSWYQQTPGQGLQFLFEYFSETQRNKGNFPGRFSGRQFSNSRSEMNVSTLELGDSALYLCASSLGQMGSNEQYFGPGTRLTVT.

The chain combines TRBV18 with TRBJ2-7; 8 nucleotides align to TRBD2. J was trimmed by 3 bases and V by 4 bases; bases with no gene match: 5. The CDR3 totals 14 residues. Germline CDR1 and CDR2: KGHSH and LQKENI. CDR3 residues: CASSLSGGYYEQYF. The CDR3 DNA sequence: TGTGCCAGCTCACTGTCGGGAGGGTACTACGAGCAGTACTTC.

This sequence joins TRBV7-3 and TRBJ2-3; 8 bases are a match to TRBD2. The CDR3 covers 16 residues. CDR1 is SGHTA and CDR2 is FQGTGA in the germline V gene. The ends lost 3 bases at V and 3 bases at J; junction bases unmatched: 8. The CDR3 sequence: CASSFAGAGGTDTQYF. The CDR3 DNA sequence: TGTGCCAGCAGCTTCGCTGGGGCGGGGGGAACAGATACGCAGTATTTT.

The chain combines TRBV5-1 with TRBJ1-2; D is undetermined. Trimming removed 7 bases at V and 0 bases at J, with 10 bases between. The germline V gene encodes CDR1 SGHRS and CDR2 YFSETQ. This CDR3 contains 13 residues. CDR3 bases: TGCGCCAGCCGTCTTTTAGCTAACTATGGCTACACCTTC. Translation gives CASRLLANYGYTF. The variable domain in full, with the rest retrieved from reference TRBV5-1 and TRBJ1-2, is KAGVTQTPRYLIKTRGQQVTLSCSPISGHRSVSWYQQTPGQGLQFLFEYFSETQRNKGNFPGRFSGRQFSNSRSEMNVSTLELGDSALYLCASRLLANYGYTFGSGTRLTVV.

In this sample, this clone turned up a few times. V usage is TRBV29-1 and J usage is TRBJ1-5; D is unresolved. In germline, CDR1 is SQVTM, CDR2 ANQGSEA. The CDR3 is made up of 13 amino acids. The V gene lost 7 bases and the J gene lost 3 bases, with 13 bases spanning the gap. The CDR3, as DNA: TGCAGCGCGCTATTACGATTCAATCAGCCCCAGCATTTT. Translating gives CSALLRFNQPQHF.

This clone was detected once. V is TRBV5-5 and J is TRBJ1-1; D might be TRBD1 (6 bases). The germline CDR1 and CDR2 sequences are SGHKS and YYEKEE (reference sequence). The V end lost 5 bases, the J end lost 7 bases, and 18 bases lay between the germline ends. The CDR3 has 14 amino acids. The CDR3 region is CASRVTGTTGEAFF. The CDR3 nucleotides read TGTGCCAGCAGAGTTACGGGGACAACGGGTGAAGCTTTCTTT.

V is TRBV10-3 and J is TRBJ2-2, with a possible D match to TRBD2 (6 bases). The CDR3 is 14 residues long. V lost 5 bases, J lost 2 bases, and 9 bases lay in between. The germline gives CDR1 ENHRY, CDR2 SYGVKD. CDR3 sequence reads: CAISSGTNTGELFF. The CDR3 DNA reads TGTGCCATCAGTTCCGGGACTAACACCGGGGAGCTGTTTTTT.